This T cell receptor beta chain appears in the sequencing data of a study of cytomegalovirus exposure and HLA in healthy donors. Study-level results: Researchers counted over 150 TCR beta chains as cytomegalovirus-associated. Most observed TCR sequences were rare, whereas some public TCRs were detected in many donors. By a later analysis, the bulk of CMV-associated TCR beta chains appeared HLA-restricted.

Concerning this clone itself: No antigen is known for it.

60 Vbeta and 13 Jbeta primers were used in PCR. Original processing notes: There were around 80 million unique TCR beta chains by a later count, and approximately 10 million of them were shared. Sequencing used immunoSEQ multiplex PCR; TCRdb keeps in-frame clones, though not all of them. Clone size and V and J calls were adopted from that table, with D and trimming inferred from the DNA. The sample includes 160,000 or so clones, about four fifths of them seen just once. Looked up from germline, CDR1 is MNHNS and CDR2 is SASEGT. The CDR3 runs 14 residues. V was shortened by 1 base and J by 10 bases, with 11 bases between the two germline ends.

This clonotype originated in a man aged 25-45 years in good health and CMV-seronegative. Sequencing input: PBMCs. V and J are TRBV6-1 and TRBJ1-6, with D unresolved. For the CDR3, the DNA is TGTGCCAGCAGTGAAGGGTCCGAGGGCTCACCCCTCCACTTT. It codes for CASSEGSEGSPLHF.